Below, 32 T cell receptor beta chains from the same sample are listed, as sequenced in a study of shared clonotypes between healthy human individuals. Here immunoSEQ multiplex PCR was the method, and the copy in TCRdb shows in-frame clones only, minus some. This repertoire shows 950,000 to 1,300,000 clones, about 80% found once; its top ten account for approximately 1.3%. Sequencing was carried out using memory CD4+ T cells sorted from blood. Indicated subset: CD45RA-negative fraction. Every receptor here comes from a man between 18 and 35 years old in good health.

The chain combines TRBV7-9 with TRBJ2-7; TRBD2 aligns across 8 bases. Germline lookup yields CDR1 SEHNR and CDR2 FQNEAQ (reference sequence). The CDR3 consists of 15 residues. V was clipped by 4 bases and J by 6 bases; unmatched bases: 11. The CDR3 bases are TGTGCCAGCAGCTCCCGGACTAGCTGGGGGATCGAGCAGTACTTC. Amino acid sequence: CASSSRTSWGIEQYF.

The chain carries TRBV29-1 and TRBJ2-2; 8 bases align to TRBD2. CDR1 is SQVTM and CDR2 is ANQGSEA in the germline V gene. The V gene end was trimmed by 5 bases and the J gene end by 7 bases; junction bases not matched to a gene: 9. The CDR3 loop spans 14 amino acids. The CDR3 loop reads CSVSSGRSGGELFF. The CDR3 DNA reads as TGCAGCGTTTCCAGCGGGAGATCTGGCGGGGAGCTGTTTTTT.

J is TRBJ2-4 and V is TRBV18, with a tentative D call TRBD1 (6 bases). Germline CDR1 and CDR2: KGHSH and LQKENI. This CDR3 contains 17 residues. Trimming cost V 0 bases and J 1 base, with 13 bases left between them. The CDR3 loop is CASSPPIRGKAKNIQYF. The DNA for the CDR3 is TGTGCCAGCTCACCACCGATAAGGGGGAAGGCCAAAAACATTCAGTACTTC.

The gene calls are TRBV7-2 and TRBJ2-3; unclear D gene. Germline loops: CDR1 SGHTA, CDR2 FQGNSA. Trimming shortened V by 2 bases and J by 0 bases, and 15 bases separated the two germline ends. CDR3 length: 17 residues. The CDR3 loop is CASSLQATFGSTDTQYF. Written as DNA, the CDR3 is TGTGCCAGCAGCTTACAGGCCACCTTTGGGAGCACAGATACGCAGTATTTT.

The chain carries TRBV5-1 and TRBJ2-2; D gene unclear. CDR3 size: 12 residues. Trimming cost V 2 bases and J 4 bases, with 3 bases left between them. Germline lookup yields CDR1 SGHRS and CDR2 YFSETQ. CDR3 nucleotide sequence: TGCGCCAGCAGCTTTATCACCGGGGAGCTGTTTTTT. This encodes CASSFITGELFF.

The rearrangement joins TRBV9 to TRBJ1-6; D not resolved. Germline assignment: CDR1 SGDLS and CDR2 YYNGEE. V was cut by 0 bases and J by 9 bases, with 7 bases left in between. This CDR3 contains 13 residues. The CDR3 here is CASSVGISSPLHF. CDR3 in DNA: TGTGCCAGCAGCGTAGGCATCTCTTCACCCCTCCACTTT.

CDR3 sequence (DNA): TGTGCCAGCAATAAACAGGGGGCTTCCTACGAGCAGTACTTC. It encodes CASNKQGASYEQYF. The chain uses TRBV6-5 and TRBJ2-7; 9 bases are a match to TRBD1. The CDR3 contains 14 residues. With V trimmed by 7 bases and J by 1 base, 5 bases remained unmatched. Looked up from germline, CDR1 is MNHEY and CDR2 is SVGAGI.

V usage is TRBV30 and J usage is TRBJ1-1, with D unclear. The germline V gene has CDR1 GTSNPN and CDR2 SVGIG (reference sequence). V was clipped by 5 bases and J by 9 bases, with 13 bases between them. The CDR3 is 11 amino acids. The DNA for the CDR3 is TGTGCCTGGGACCGCGGAGAAAAAGCTTTCTTT. Translating gives CAWDRGEKAFF.

Turning to this clone: Other DNA variants within this sample encode the same CDR3. The V and J genes are TRBV28 and TRBJ1-2; D is undetermined. The germline V gene encodes CDR1 MDHEN and CDR2 SYDVKM. V lost 6 bases and J 5 bases, leaving 13 bases between the germline ends. This CDR3 is 13 amino acids long. CDR3: CASSPSGYYGYTF. As DNA, the CDR3 is TGTGCCAGCAGCCCCTCAGGTTATTATGGCTACACCTTC.

The chain has TRBV4-2 and TRBJ2-5; D is unresolved. The CDR3 loop spans 16 amino acids. V was trimmed by 1 base and J by 2 bases, leaving 14 bases between them. Per the germline V gene, CDR1 is LGHNA and CDR2 is YNFKEQ. The CDR3 is CASSQGNRAPQETQYF. The DNA for the CDR3 is TGTGCCAGCAGCCAAGGTAATCGGGCCCCGCAAGAGACCCAGTACTTC.

Of note for this clone: Other DNA variants within this sample encode the same CDR3. The rearrangement links TRBV30 to TRBJ2-2; D unclear. Germline CDR1 GTSNPN, CDR2 SVGIG (reference sequence). Trimming pared 0 bases from V and 4 bases from J, leaving 6 bases between. The CDR3 covers 13 residues. CDR3 sequence: CAWSVRGTGELFF. For the CDR3, the DNA is TGTGCCTGGAGTGTACGAGGCACCGGGGAGCTGTTTTTT.

J is TRBJ1-2 and V is TRBV9; D not certain. Germline CDR1 SGDLS, CDR2 YYNGEE. V lost 4 bases, J lost 7 bases, and 14 bases lay in between. This CDR3 has 13 amino acids. CDR3 sequence (DNA): TGTGCCAGCAGCCGGACCTTAGAAGGTGGCTACACCTTC. Its translation: CASSRTLEGGYTF. Together with reference TRBV9 and TRBJ1-2, the CDR3 gives the full variable domain: DSGVTQTPKHLITATGQRVTLRCSPRSGDLSVYWYQQSLDQGLQFLIQYYNGEERAKGNILERFSAQQFPDLHSELNLSSLELGDSALYFCASSRTLEGGYTFGSGTRLTVV.

The chain carries TRBV28 and TRBJ2-5, with D perhaps matching TRBD1 (6 bases). CDR1 MDHEN and CDR2 SYDVKM come from the germline V gene. V shed 4 bases and J shed 9 bases, with 18 bases lying between them. CDR3 length equals 14 residues. CDR3 region: CASSSGTTKRPQYF. DNA of the CDR3: TGTGCCAGCAGTTCTGGGACAACCAAGAGACCCCAGTACTTC.

Details on this clone: The germline gene is not matched at one end of the junction; a read error may be the cause. V is TRBV7-7 and J is TRBJ2-3, with 16 bases matching TRBD2. Germline values: CDR1 SSHAT, CDR2 FNYEAQ (reference sequence). The CDR3 is 17 amino acids. CDR3 DNA: TGTGCTAGCAGCCAGGGACTAGCGGGAGGGCCCACAGATACGCAGTATTTT. Translation gives CASSQGLAGGPTDTQYF.

The CDR3 region has the DNA TGTGCCAGTAGTATGGGGACAGGGTTCGGGGGCTACACCTTC. Amino acids: CASSMGTGFGGYTF. V usage is TRBV19 and J usage is TRBJ1-2; 9 nucleotides match TRBD1. Trimming removed 3 bases from V and 8 bases from J; junction bases left unmatched: 7. The CDR3 extends over 14 amino acids. The germline gives CDR1 LNHDA, CDR2 SQIVND (reference sequence). Full variable domain (outside the CDR3, taken from reference TRBV19 and TRBJ1-2): DGGITQSPKYLFRKEGQNVTLSCEQNLNHDAMYWYRQDPGQGLRLIYYSQIVNDFQKGDIAEGYSVSREKKESFPLTVTSAQKNPTAFYLCASSMGTGFGGYTFGSGTRLTVV.

Of note for this clone: The same CDR3 arises from other DNA sequences in this sample as well. The chain joins TRBV20-1 to TRBJ2-5; D unresolved. Trimming left V 4 bases short and J 4 bases short, with 4 bases between. CDR1 is DFQATT, CDR2 SNEGSKA, per germline (reference sequence). The CDR3 totals 10 residues. In nucleotides, the CDR3 is TGCAGTGCTACCGGAGAGACCCAGTACTTC. Protein product: CSATGETQYF.

J is TRBJ2-5 and V is TRBV18; either TRBD1 or TRBD2 may fit D (5 bases each). The germline CDR1 and CDR2 sequences are KGHSH and LQKENI. V dropped 0 bases and J dropped 5 bases, with 13 bases sitting between them. This CDR3 spans 15 amino acids. CDR3: CASSPPGGGKETQYF. CDR3 nucleotide sequence: TGTGCCAGCTCACCACCGGGTGGGGGTAAGGAGACCCAGTACTTC.

This clone was detected only once. This chain joins TRBV2 and TRBJ1-6, with 7 bases identical to TRBD1. The germline gives CDR1 SNHLY, CDR2 FYNNEI. V dropped 6 bases and J dropped 7; count of bases not matched to a gene: 6. The CDR3 has 14 residues. The CDR3 loop reads CASSWDSQNSPLHF. The CDR3 bases are TGTGCCAGCAGCTGGGACAGTCAAAATTCACCCCTCCACTTT.

The chain recombines TRBV6-1 with TRBJ1-3; D uncertain. CDR1 MNHNS and CDR2 SASEGT come from the germline V gene. The CDR3 runs 16 residues. Trimming cost V 4 bases and J 0 bases, with 13 bases left between them. The CDR3 DNA is TGTGCCAGCAGTGCCAACTCCGGGTCCTCTGGAAACACCATATATTTT. Amino acids: CASSANSGSSGNTIYF.

The chain is built from TRBV7-9 and TRBJ1-2; the D is unclear. The germline gives CDR1 SEHNR, CDR2 FQNEAQ (reference sequence). This CDR3 is 12 amino acids long. Trimming took off 3 bases at V and 4 bases at J, with 6 bases between the two ends. CDR3 protein: CASSFGSYGYTF. The CDR3 DNA follows: TGTGCCAGCAGCTTCGGGAGCTATGGCTACACCTTC.

The chain joins TRBV6-5 to TRBJ1-1, with 8 bases identical to TRBD1. Germline loops: CDR1 MNHEY, CDR2 SVGAGI. CDR3 length: 14 residues. The ends lost 7 bases at V and 0 bases at J; junction bases unmatched: 4. The CDR3 sequence: CASTRTGLNTEAFF. CDR3 nucleotide sequence: TGTGCCAGCACAAGGACAGGGTTGAACACTGAAGCTTTCTTT.

The chain couples TRBV28 to TRBJ2-2; 9 nucleotides agree with TRBD2. Germline lookup yields CDR1 MDHEN and CDR2 SYDVKM. Trimming at V came to 6 bases and at J to 7 bases, leaving 15 bases not matched to a gene. This CDR3 has 17 amino acids. The CDR3 reads CASSPRGGHFSIGELFF. The CDR3 nucleotides read TGTGCCAGCAGCCCGCGGGGGGGCCACTTTTCGATCGGGGAGCTGTTTTTT.

The rearrangement uses TRBV6-1 and TRBJ2-4; 8 nucleotides align to TRBD1. The length of the CDR3 is 17 residues. With V trimmed by 2 bases and J by 1 base, 7 bases remained unmatched. The germline V gene has CDR1 MNHNS and CDR2 SASEGT. DNA for the CDR3: TGTGCCAGCAGTGAATATCGTCAGGGGGCGGCCAAAAACATTCAGTACTTC. Amino acid sequence: CASSEYRQGAAKNIQYF.

The rearrangement joins TRBV5-6 to TRBJ2-5, with TRBD2 identical over 8 bases. From germline, CDR1 is SGHDT and CDR2 YYEEEE. The CDR3 length is 16 residues. The junction had 6 bases not matched to a gene; V was cut back by 0 bases and J by 2 bases. The CDR3 is CASSLALTGGQETQYF. In DNA, the CDR3 is TGTGCCAGCAGCTTGGCCTTGACGGGGGGGCAAGAGACCCAGTACTTC.

The rearrangement uses TRBV10-1 and TRBJ2-5, with D perhaps assigned TRBD1 or TRBD2 (5 bases each). In germline, CDR1 is WNHNN, CDR2 SYGVQD (reference sequence). V dropped 6 bases and J dropped 1 base, with 9 bases sitting between them. The CDR3 totals 13 residues. In nucleotides, the CDR3 is TGCGCCAGCAGCCGGGACGTCCAAGAGACCCAGTACTTC. This translates into CASSRDVQETQYF.

The chain uses TRBV29-1 and TRBJ1-1, with D possibly TRBD1 on 5 matching bases. Germline lookup yields CDR1 SQVTM and CDR2 ANQGSEA. V lost 4 bases and J lost 5, with 11 bases in between. This CDR3 region has 12 residues. CDR3 protein: CSVGRVGTEAFF. The CDR3 DNA reads TGCAGCGTTGGCAGGGTGGGGACTGAAGCTTTCTTT.

This clone was counted a single time. One end of the junction fails to match germline, which may point to a read error. This chain joins TRBV7-9 and TRBJ2-4; the match to TRBD1 covers 9 bases. Germline V CDR1 and CDR2: SEHNR, FQNEAQ (reference sequence). This CDR3 has 19 amino acids. The CDR3 loop is CASSQDLQGAKEAKNIQYF. In DNA form, the CDR3 reads TGCGCCAGCAGCCAAGATCTACAGGGGGCAAAGGAAGCCAAAAACATTCAGTACTTC.

The chain is built from TRBV5-1 and TRBJ2-7; TRBD2 agrees at 8 bases. V was clipped by 3 bases and J by 6 bases; unmatched bases: 11. CDR1 and CDR2 (germline): SGHRS, YFSETQ. The CDR3 has 15 amino acids. CDR3 bases: TGCGCCAGCAGCTGGAAAGCGGGGGACCCGTCCGAGCAGTACTTC. Its translation: CASSWKAGDPSEQYF.

This clone was picked up a small number of times. The chain uses TRBV2 and TRBJ2-4; D gene unclear. V was cut by 8 bases and J by 3 bases, with 20 bases left in between. Germline-derived CDR1 and CDR2 are SNHLY and FYNNEI. The length of the CDR3 is 16 residues. The CDR3 DNA reads TGTGCCAGCTCGGACGGATTGGGATCGGGCAAAAACATTCAGTACTTC. Translation gives CASSDGLGSGKNIQYF. Together with reference TRBV2 and TRBJ2-4, the CDR3 gives the full variable domain: EPEVTQTPSHQVTQMGQEVILRCVPISNHLYFYWYRQILGQKVEFLVSFYNNEISEKSEIFDDQFSVERPDGSNFTLKIRSTKLEDSAMYFCASSDGLGSGKNIQYFGAGTRLSVL.

The CDR3 region has the DNA TGTGCCTGGGCCCCTTTAAACGAGCAGTACTTC. Amino acid sequence: CAWAPLNEQYF. V is TRBV30 and J is TRBJ2-7, with D uncertain. V lost 5 bases, J lost 5 bases, and 10 bases lay in between. CDR1 and CDR2 (germline): GTSNPN, SVGIG (reference sequence). CDR3 size: 11 residues.

The J gene is TRBJ1-2, the V gene TRBV28, with D maybe TRBD1 (5 bases). The CDR3 loop spans 14 amino acids. Germline CDR1 and CDR2: MDHEN and SYDVKM. V lost 7 bases to trimming and J lost 4 bases, with 16 bases between them. CDR3 nucleotide sequence: TGTGCCAGCACTCCCCAGGGAGACCGCTATGGCTACACCTTC. Translation: CASTPQGDRYGYTF.

In the case of this clone: The sample has other DNA sequences that encode this CDR3 too. The chain couples TRBV10-1 to TRBJ2-3; D call uncertain. Germline lookup yields CDR1 WNHNN and CDR2 SYGVQD (reference sequence). The CDR3 covers 12 residues. With 2 bases removed from V and 3 bases from J, the gap between germline ends came to 3 bases. CDR3 DNA sequence: TGCGCCAGCAGTGAGGGAACAGATACGCAGTATTTT. Its protein product is CASSEGTDTQYF.